Below, 29 T cell receptor beta chains from the same sample are listed, as sequenced in a study of shared clonotypes between healthy human individuals. Produced via immunoSEQ multiplex PCR; TCRdb's table is partial and in-frame only. This sample carries roughly 2.6 million clones, around 90% of them seen once, and the ten largest clones take 0.14%. Sequencing used naive CD4+ T cells sorted from blood. Subset given: CD45RA+ positively selected. The receptors were gathered from a man aged 18 to 30 in good health.

With regard to this clone: Other nucleotide sequences from this sample produce the same CDR3. V gene TRBV9 combines with J gene TRBJ2-7; D not resolved. The length of the CDR3 is 15 residues. CDR1 and CDR2 (germline): SGDLS, YYNGEE. V was trimmed by 0 bases and J by 0 bases, leaving 10 bases between them. In DNA form, the CDR3 reads TGTGCCAGCAGCGTAGAAGGCGGAAGCTCCTACGAGCAGTACTTC. Translated, it gives CASSVEGGSSYEQYF.

The chain combines TRBV29-1 with TRBJ1-1; D is undetermined. In germline, CDR1 is SQVTM, CDR2 ANQGSEA. Trimming left V 2 bases short and J 1 base short, with 8 bases between. The CDR3 contains 13 residues. Here the CDR3 reads CSVELAQNTEAFF. CDR3 DNA: TGCAGCGTTGAATTGGCTCAGAACACTGAAGCTTTCTTT.

This chain joins TRBV15 and TRBJ2-3; D perhaps matches TRBD2 (5 bases). Trimming left V 0 bases short and J 1 base short, with 11 bases between. The CDR3 has 16 residues. CDR1 is LNHNV and CDR2 is YYDKDF in the germline V gene (reference sequence). As DNA, the CDR3 is TGTGCCACCAGCAGAGATCGTAGTAGCGGCACAGATACGCAGTATTTT. This sequence encodes CATSRDRSSGTDTQYF.

The chain couples TRBV6-5 to TRBJ2-7, with D perhaps TRBD2 (5 bases). Germline CDR1 and CDR2: MNHEY and SVGAGI. The V end lost 0 bases, the J end lost 3 bases, and 15 bases lay between the germline ends. The CDR3 is 16 amino acids. This CDR3 is CASSYSAERAGYEQYF. The DNA for the CDR3 is TGTGCCAGCAGTTACTCGGCTGAAAGGGCGGGCTACGAGCAGTACTTC.

This chain joins TRBV7-2 and TRBJ1-1; 10 bases are a match to TRBD1. J gave up 10 bases and V 4 bases, and 3 bases lay outside the gene matches. Germline loops: CDR1 SGHTA, CDR2 FQGNSA. The length of the CDR3 is 12 residues. The CDR3 loop reads CASSSDRGAAFF. The DNA of the CDR3 is TGTGCCAGCAGCTCGGACAGGGGGGCAGCTTTCTTT.

The chain couples TRBV6-6 to TRBJ2-5, with D maybe TRBD1 (6 bases). The J call could be wrong; TRBJ2-7 is a better fit for the DNA end. This CDR3 has 14 amino acids. Germline assignment: CDR1 MNHNY and CDR2 SVGAGI (reference sequence). DNA for the CDR3: TGTGCCAGCAGTCAACCCGGGACATCTTACGAGCAGTACTTC. The encoded protein is CASSQPGTSYEQYF.

This chain uses TRBV7-9 with TRBJ2-5; no reliable D call. The CDR3 has 14 amino acids. Looked up from germline, CDR1 is SEHNR and CDR2 is FQNEAQ (reference sequence). Trimming cost V 0 bases and J 5 bases, with 10 bases left between them. CDR3 region: CASSLALSRETQYF. The CDR3 coding sequence is TGTGCCAGCAGCTTAGCGCTCAGCCGGGAGACCCAGTACTTC.

V and J are TRBV2 and TRBJ2-1; D unclear. The CDR3 spans 13 residues. Looked up from germline, CDR1 is SNHLY and CDR2 is FYNNEI. With 8 bases removed from V and 5 bases from J, the gap between germline ends came to 13 bases. In DNA, the CDR3 is TGTGCCAGCCTCCCCACTGAAAACAATGAGCAGTTCTTC. Amino acid sequence: CASLPTENNEQFF.

The chain joins TRBV19 to TRBJ2-7, with a tentative D call TRBD2 (5 bases). The CDR3 runs 14 residues. CDR1 and CDR2 from the germline V gene are LNHDA and SQIVND (reference sequence). V lost 6 bases and J lost 2, with 14 bases in between. The CDR3 region has the DNA TGTGCCAGTAGCCTGGACGGGGTACCCTACGAGCAGTACTTC. Its translation: CASSLDGVPYEQYF.

As concerns this clone: This may come from a read error, since a much larger clone is one base off. Other DNA sequences in the sample encode the same CDR3. J is TRBJ2-5 and V is TRBV5-8; D is uncertain. Germline loops: CDR1 SGHTS, CDR2 YDEGEE. Trimming took 1 base from V and 3 from J, leaving 1 base between them. This CDR3 comprises 11 residues. For the CDR3, the DNA is TGTGCCAGCAGCTTGAAAGAGACCCAGTACTTC. Amino acids: CASSLKETQYF.

The chain links TRBV5-8 to TRBJ1-1, with D tentatively TRBD1 (5 bases). This CDR3 has 13 amino acids. Germline loops: CDR1 SGHTS, CDR2 YDEGEE. V was shortened by 4 bases and J by 0 bases, with 7 bases between the two germline ends. CDR3 nucleotides: TGTGCCAGCAGCCCGGGACTGAACACTGAAGCTTTCTTT. Its protein is CASSPGLNTEAFF. Based on the CDR3 plus reference TRBV5-8 and TRBJ1-1, the full variable domain is EAGVTQSPTHLIKTRGQQATLRCSPISGHTSVYWYQQALGLGLQFLLWYDEGEERNRGNFPPRFSGRQFPNYSSELNVNALELEDSALYLCASSPGLNTEAFFGQGTRLTVV.

A single count supports this clone. This specimen includes other DNA sequences encoding the same CDR3. V and J are TRBV9 and TRBJ2-3, with unresolved D. The CDR3 length is 12 residues. CDR1 and CDR2 (germline): SGDLS, YYNGEE. The V gene lost 3 bases and the J gene lost 2 bases, with 4 bases spanning the gap. CDR3 nucleotide sequence: TGTGCCAGCAGCGCTTACACAGATACGCAGTATTTT. This gives the protein CASSAYTDTQYF. Combining the CDR3 with reference TRBV9 and TRBJ2-3 gives the whole variable domain DSGVTQTPKHLITATGQRVTLRCSPRSGDLSVYWYQQSLDQGLQFLIQYYNGEERAKGNILERFSAQQFPDLHSELNLSSLELGDSALYFCASSAYTDTQYFGPGTRLTVL.

CDR3 amino acids: CASSSLPILLNTEAFF. The CDR3 DNA follows: TGTGCCAGCAGTTCCCTCCCTATACTGCTGAACACTGAAGCTTTCTTT. This rearrangement joins TRBV28 to TRBJ1-1; no reliable D call. Trimming removed 4 bases from V and 0 bases from J, with 15 bases in between. The CDR3 has 16 residues. The germline CDR1 and CDR2 sequences are MDHEN and SYDVKM.

The V gene is TRBV5-5, the J gene TRBJ1-1; D call uncertain. CDR1 and CDR2 from the germline V gene are SGHKS and YYEKEE (reference sequence). V was pared by 1 base and J by 1 base, with 5 bases between. The CDR3 sequence is 13 residues long. The CDR3 loop is CASSLQWNTEAFF. CDR3 DNA: TGTGCCAGCAGCTTGCAGTGGAACACTGAAGCTTTCTTT.

This chain links TRBV19 with TRBJ1-1, with 7 bases aligning to TRBD1. Looked up from germline, CDR1 is LNHDA and CDR2 is SQIVND (reference sequence). V trimming: 4 bases; J trimming: 8 bases; junction bases outside the gene matches: 4. The CDR3 loop spans 12 amino acids. DNA for the CDR3: TGTGCCAGTAGTACAGGGGGGAAGGAAGCTTTCTTT. This encodes CASSTGGKEAFF.

This clone was seen a single time. Other DNA variants within this sample encode the same CDR3. The V call is TRBV29-1, the J call TRBJ2-1; tentatively, D is TRBD2 (6 bases). This CDR3 contains 12 residues. CDR1 SQVTM and CDR2 ANQGSEA come from the germline V gene. The V end lost 3 bases, the J end lost 3 bases, and 6 bases lay between the germline ends. The CDR3, as DNA: TGCAGCGTTGACGGGAGCTACAATGAGCAGTTCTTC. This codes for CSVDGSYNEQFF.

The chain combines TRBV27 with TRBJ1-6; D might be TRBD1 (5 bases). Trimming took off 0 bases at V and 4 bases at J, with 7 bases between the two ends. Per the germline V gene, CDR1 is MNHEY and CDR2 is SMNVEV (reference sequence). CDR3 length equals 15 residues. The CDR3 sequence: CASSLSAGYNSPLHF. The CDR3 nucleotides are TGTGCCAGCAGTTTATCGGCAGGGTATAATTCACCCCTCCACTTT.

The V gene is TRBV6-1, the J gene TRBJ2-7; 7 bases agree with TRBD2. Germline values: CDR1 MNHNS, CDR2 SASEGT. The CDR3 extends over 13 amino acids. The V gene end was trimmed by 6 bases and the J gene end by 5 bases; junction bases not matched to a gene: 7. The CDR3 loop reads CASRRASGHEQYF. CDR3 nucleotide sequence: TGTGCCAGCAGAAGGGCTAGCGGACACGAGCAGTACTTC.

With regard to this clone: One end of the junction varies from germline; a read error may be responsible. This chain links TRBV2 with TRBJ2-7; D is unresolved. Germline CDR1 is SNHLY and CDR2 is FYNNEI. The CDR3 loop spans 12 amino acids. In DNA, the CDR3 is TGTGCCAGCAGCGAAGGAGTGAAAGAGCAGTACTTC. It yields the protein CASSEGVKEQYF.

This clone was seen only once. The rearrangement joins TRBV19 to TRBJ1-6, with 8 bases fitting TRBD1. This CDR3 has 15 residues. V was clipped by 6 bases and J by 7 bases; unmatched bases: 8. CDR1 and CDR2 from the germline V gene are LNHDA and SQIVND (reference sequence). Written as DNA, the CDR3 is TGTGCCAGTAGGGGTTCGGGACAGGTGAATTCACCCCTCCACTTT. This gives the protein CASRGSGQVNSPLHF.

The table lists this clone with a few counts. The sample holds other DNA sequences that translate to the same CDR3. The rearrangement links TRBV7-9 to TRBJ2-1; D is unclear. The CDR3 is made up of 11 amino acids. The germline V gene has CDR1 SEHNR and CDR2 FQNEAQ (reference sequence). V lost 1 base and J 7 bases, leaving 2 bases between the germline ends. The CDR3 spells CASSLGNEQFF. The DNA for the CDR3 is TGTGCCAGCAGCTTAGGGAATGAGCAGTTCTTC. The variable domain in full, completed from reference TRBV7-9 and TRBJ2-1, reads DTGVSQNPRHKITKRGQNVTFRCDPISEHNRLYWYRQTLGQGPEFLTYFQNEAQLEKSRLLSDRFSAERPKGSFSTLEIQRTEQGDSAMYLCASSLGNEQFFGPGTRLTVL.

This clone was seen a single time. The rearrangement uses TRBV30 and TRBJ2-7; D unclear. The CDR3 loop spans 13 amino acids. Trimming removed 5 bases from V and 2 bases from J, with 13 bases in between. CDR1 is GTSNPN and CDR2 is SVGIG in the germline V gene (reference sequence). The CDR3 here is CAWGPLSPYEQYF. In DNA, the CDR3 is TGTGCCTGGGGGCCCCTGAGCCCCTACGAGCAGTACTTC.

The V call is TRBV29-1, the J call TRBJ2-1, with D tentatively TRBD1 (6 bases). The CDR3 has 14 amino acids. V was pared by 8 bases and J by 9 bases, with 23 bases between. From germline, CDR1 is SQVTM and CDR2 ANQGSEA. CDR3 coding DNA: TGCAGCTCAAGATTTAATACAGGGATGGGTGAGCAGTTCTTC. This sequence encodes CSSRFNTGMGEQFF.

CDR3 in amino acids: CASSPPNRGIGKLFF. In DNA, the CDR3 is TGTGCCAGCTCACCCCCAAACAGGGGGATCGGAAAACTGTTTTTT. The chain has TRBV18 and TRBJ1-4, with 8 bases identical to TRBD1. The J segment lost 10 bases and the V segment lost 3 bases, leaving 10 bases of the junction unmatched. CDR1 is KGHSH, CDR2 LQKENI, per germline. This CDR3 has 15 residues.

The J gene is TRBJ2-7, the V gene TRBV15; D is unclear. The V gene's germline CDR1 is LNHNV and CDR2 YYDKDF (reference sequence). V lost 4 bases to trimming and J lost 2 bases, with 9 bases between them. This CDR3 has 13 amino acids. The CDR3 DNA follows: TGTGCCACCAGCATGGCTACTACCTACGAGCAGTACTTC. Translation: CATSMATTYEQYF.

The CDR3, as DNA: TGCGCCAGCAGCTTATCTTCCTCAGACTACAATGAGCAGTTCTTC. This codes for CASSLSSSDYNEQFF. The V gene is TRBV5-1, the J gene TRBJ2-1; no firm D call. V was pared by 2 bases and J by 3 bases, with 12 bases between. Germline values: CDR1 SGHRS, CDR2 YFSETQ. The CDR3 loop spans 15 amino acids.

In its sample, this clone was seen a few times. This chain uses TRBV25-1 with TRBJ1-2; D remains ambiguous. The CDR3 covers 12 residues. Germline V lookup: CDR1 MGHDK, CDR2 SYGVNS. The V and J ends lost 3 bases and 4 bases respectively, with 6 bases between them. The CDR3 sequence is CASSDEIYGYTF. Written as DNA, the CDR3 is TGTGCCAGCAGTGACGAAATCTATGGCTACACCTTC.

J is TRBJ1-1 and V is TRBV6-1; D gene unclear. V dropped 2 bases and J dropped 9 bases, with 16 bases sitting between them. CDR1 is MNHNS and CDR2 is SASEGT in the germline V gene. This CDR3 spans 14 amino acids. Here the CDR3 reads CASSELRQERQAFF. CDR3 sequence (DNA): TGTGCCAGCAGTGAACTTCGGCAGGAACGACAAGCTTTCTTT.

This clone was counted a single time. V is TRBV28 and J is TRBJ1-2, with TRBD1 as a possible D gene (6 bases). V lost 6 bases and J lost 3, with 8 bases in between. Looked up from germline, CDR1 is MDHEN and CDR2 is SYDVKM. This CDR3 region has 12 residues. CDR3 region: CASSWTDYGYTF. In nucleotides, the CDR3 is TGTGCCAGCAGCTGGACAGACTATGGCTACACCTTC.